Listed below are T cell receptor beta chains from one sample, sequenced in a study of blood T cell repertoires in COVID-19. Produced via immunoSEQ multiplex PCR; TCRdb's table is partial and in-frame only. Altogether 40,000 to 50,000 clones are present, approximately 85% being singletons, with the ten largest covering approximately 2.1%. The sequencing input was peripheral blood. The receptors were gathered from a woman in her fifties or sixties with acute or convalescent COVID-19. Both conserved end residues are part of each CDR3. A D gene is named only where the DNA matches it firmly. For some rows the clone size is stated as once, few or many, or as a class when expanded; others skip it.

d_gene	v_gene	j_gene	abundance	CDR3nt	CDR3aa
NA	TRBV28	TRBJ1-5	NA	TGTGCCAGCAGGACCACAGGGCCCCAGCCCCAGCATTTT	CASRTTGPQPQHF
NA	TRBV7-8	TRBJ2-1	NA	TGTGCCAGCAGCCAAAAGCTCCAAACTGAGCAGTTCTTC	CASSQKLQTEQFF
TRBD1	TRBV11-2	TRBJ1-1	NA	TGTGCCAGCAGCGCTGACAGGGTGTCTGCTTTCTTT	CASSADRVSAFF
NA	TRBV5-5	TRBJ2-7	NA	TGTGCCAGCAGAGCCGAAAGATTGGGGGCCGGCGAGCAGTACTTC	CASRAERLGAGEQYF
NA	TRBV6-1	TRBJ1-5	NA	TGTGCCAGCAGTGAATTCGCGCAGCCCCAGCATTTT	CASSEFAQPQHF
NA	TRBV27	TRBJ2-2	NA	TGTGCCAGCAGATCACAGGTGAACACCGGGGAGCTGTTTTTT	CASRSQVNTGELFF
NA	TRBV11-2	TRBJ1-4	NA	TGTGCCAGCAGCCTTGGGGGAGGCGATGAAAAACTGTTTTTT	CASSLGGGDEKLFF
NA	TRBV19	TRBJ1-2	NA	TGTGCCAGTAGTCCTCAGGGGTTCTATGGCTACACCTTC	CASSPQGFYGYTF
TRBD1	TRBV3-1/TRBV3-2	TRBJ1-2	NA	TGTGCCAGCAGGGCAGGGACAGTCGGTGGCTACACCTTC	CASRAGTVGGYTF
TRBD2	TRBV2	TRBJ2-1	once	TGTGCCAGCCGAGCGGGAGCGGGGATAAATGAGCAGTTCTTC	CASRAGAGINEQFF
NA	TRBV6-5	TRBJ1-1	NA	TGTGCCAGTCGAGTTGAGTTGAACACTGAAGCTTTCTTT	CASRVELNTEAFF
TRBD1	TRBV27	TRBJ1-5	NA	TGTGCCAGCAGGCGGCAGGGGGCGGTGGGGAATCAGCCCCAGCATTTT	CASRRQGAVGNQPQHF
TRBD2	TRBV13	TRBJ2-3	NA	TGTGCCAGCAGCTCCGTCTATGAGCGAATAAAGCGGGGGCACACAGATACGCAGTATTTT	CASSSVYERIKRGHTDTQYF
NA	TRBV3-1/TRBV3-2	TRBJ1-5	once	TGTGCCAGCAGCCAAGCCAGTACCAATCAGCCCCAGCATTTT	CASSQASTNQPQHF
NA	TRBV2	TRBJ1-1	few	TGTGCCAGCAGTGAAACGGGTCTGGCTTTCTTT	CASSETGLAFF
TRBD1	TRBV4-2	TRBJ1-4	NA	TGTGCCAGCAGCCGGACAGGGGTTGGGGAAAAACTGTTTTTT	CASSRTGVGEKLFF
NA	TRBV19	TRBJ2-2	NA	TGTGCCAGCCTACAGGGGGGGATGAACACCGGGGAGCTGTTTTTT	CASLQGGMNTGELFF
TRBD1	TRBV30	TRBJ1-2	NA	TGTGCCTGGGACAGGGAATATGGCTACACCTTC	CAWDREYGYTF
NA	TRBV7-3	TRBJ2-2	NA	TGTGCCAGCAGCCTGGGACTTGTTAACACCGGGGAGCTGTTTTTT	CASSLGLVNTGELFF
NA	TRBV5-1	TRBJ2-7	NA	TGCGCCAGCAGCTTAGAGTACGGTGTTTCCTACGAGCAGTACTTC	CASSLEYGVSYEQYF
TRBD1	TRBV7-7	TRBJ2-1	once	TGTGCCAGCAGCCAACAGGGGTTGGGTGAGCAGTTCTTC	CASSQQGLGEQFF
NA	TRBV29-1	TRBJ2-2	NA	TGCAGCGCCTTCCCAGGGGACGGGGAGCTGTTTTTT	CSAFPGDGELFF
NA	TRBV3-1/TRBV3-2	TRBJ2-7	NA	TGTGCCAGCAGCCAAGCGCTAGGAAGATACGAGCAGTACTTC	CASSQALGRYEQYF
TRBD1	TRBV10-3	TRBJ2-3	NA	TGTGCCATCAGCCTGACCGACCCCGGGACAGGAACAGATACGCAGTATTTT	CAISLTDPGTGTDTQYF
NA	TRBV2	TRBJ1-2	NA	TGTGCCAGCACCAAACAGACCTATGGCTACACCTTC	CASTKQTYGYTF
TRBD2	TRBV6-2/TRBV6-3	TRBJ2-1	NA	TGTGCCAGCAGTCACCGGACTAGCGGGGGGGCAATGAAGCAGTTCTTC	CASSHRTSGGAMKQFF
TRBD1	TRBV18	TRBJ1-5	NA	TGTGCCAGCTCCCAAACTAAGGACAGGGGTCGCTATCAGCCCCAGCATTTT	CASSQTKDRGRYQPQHF
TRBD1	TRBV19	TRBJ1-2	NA	TGTGCCAGTAGTAACACAGGGGGAGGCTACACCTTC	CASSNTGGGYTF
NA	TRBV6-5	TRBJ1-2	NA	TGTGCCAGCAGTTACACCGTAAGGAGTTATGGCTACACCTTC	CASSYTVRSYGYTF
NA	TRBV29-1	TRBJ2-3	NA	TGCAGCGTTGAACTTACTACTACTAGCACAGATACGCAGTATTTT	CSVELTTTSTDTQYF
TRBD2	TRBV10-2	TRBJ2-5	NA	TGCGCCAGCAGGGGACTAGCGGGAGCTGGGGCCGGGGAGACCCAGTACTTC	CASRGLAGAGAGETQYF
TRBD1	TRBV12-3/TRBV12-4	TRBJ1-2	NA	TGTGCCAGCAGCGCAGGGGGTAACTATGGCTACACCTTC	CASSAGGNYGYTF
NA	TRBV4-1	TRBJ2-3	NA	TGCGCCAGCAGCCCTCTCGCACTGACTACTAGCACAGATACGCAGTATTTT	CASSPLALTTSTDTQYF
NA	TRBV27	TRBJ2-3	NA	TGTGCCAGTAAGCGGGACACCCGGGGAGATACGCAGTATTTT	CASKRDTRGDTQYF
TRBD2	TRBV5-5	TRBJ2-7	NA	TGTGCCAGCAGCCCGGGGACTAGCGATCTCTACGAGCAGTACTTC	CASSPGTSDLYEQYF
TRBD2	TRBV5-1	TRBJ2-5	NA	TGCGCCAGCAGCCATCAAGGGTGGGGGGGACAAGAGACCCAGTACTTC	CASSHQGWGGQETQYF
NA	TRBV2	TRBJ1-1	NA	TGTGCCAGCAGAACACAGGGATCCACTGAAGCTTTCTTT	CASRTQGSTEAFF